This T cell receptor beta chain was documented in a study of T cells after posttransplantation cyclophosphamide (dated by TCRdb to 2015 to 2016). About the investigation overall: Using TRB sequencing, the study followed how the T cell repertoire rebuilt after myeloablative bone marrow transplantation with posttransplantation cyclophosphamide given as GVHD prophylaxis. Samples from 35 PTCy-treated patients, along with samples from roughly 15 of their related bone marrow donors, underwent antigen receptor sequencing. Public TRB sequences were checked against a database of over 3,600 sequences associated with responses to pathogens, tumor antigens, self-antigens and alloantigens. TRB sequencing was performed on blood from all 34 PTCy patients with 1-year posttransplant specimens. Because TRA and TRB clonality correlated tightly in some ten samples, later TCR analyses were limited to TRB. TRB sequencing was also done on up to about 3 additional blood samples from 2 to 5.2 years after transplant in 3 patients, and on pretransplant blood from a handful of patients. General findings and caveats noted by the study authors: Donor-recipient similarity was low at 1-2 months but rose over the first year, and later blood repertoires were often dominated by donor CD8+ memory clones. The TRB repertoires of T cells infiltrating skin or the GI tract showed only limited overlap with the TRB repertoires found in blood. Across 35 to 45 patients, TRB clonality was highly associated with recipient CMV seropositivity and CMV reactivation, and diversity in PTCy patients was similar to diversity in CNI/methotrexate controls.

For this clone: Its binding antigen is unknown. Base quality data are lacking; no much larger clone is found one base away.

According to the germline V gene (reference sequence), CDR1 reads LNHDA and CDR2 reads SQIVND. At the junction V is shortened by 3 bases and J by 4 bases; bases outside the gene matches: 4. The CDR3 runs 15 residues from the cysteine to the phenylalanine. The kept DNA is CDR3 alone, 45 bases in frame from the first base. Related bone marrow donors provided peripheral blood samples on the day of marrow donation. Peripheral blood and bone marrow mononuclear cells were isolated by Ficoll-Hypaque density centrifugation and were cryopreserved. TRB sequencing was run on genomic DNA with either the immunoSEQ assay at survey resolution or the hsTCRB kit. The study's processing was this. The immunoSEQ software handled initial read processing, and the LymphoSeq R package was used for repertoire analyses. For each TRB dataset, clonality was calculated as 1 minus normalized Shannon entropy, and the Gini coefficient was computed as well. To infer phenotypes in unsorted samples, TRB sequences from sorted subsets of the recipient or donor were mapped onto the unsorted samples of the same recipient. In its TCRdb copy, this immuneACCESS table keeps in-frame sequences only and misses some clones. Where compared with another copy, unresolved V genes explain less than half of these, and the others have no known cause. For V, J and clone size, that table is used; D and trimming come from the DNA. Recorded for this sample are 45,000 or so clones; around nine tenths of them occurred a single time. The ten largest account for roughly 2.9% of the sample.

The origin of this receptor is a woman aged 50 to 60 in good health and a related stem cell transplant donor. The sequencing sample was made of PBMCs. Recombination linked TRBV19 to TRBJ2-1, with 9 bases aligning to TRBD2. Here the CDR3 is given as CASSMGTSPYNEQFF. The DNA is as follows: TGTGCCAGTAGTATGGGGACTAGCCCTTACAATGAGCAGTTCTTC.